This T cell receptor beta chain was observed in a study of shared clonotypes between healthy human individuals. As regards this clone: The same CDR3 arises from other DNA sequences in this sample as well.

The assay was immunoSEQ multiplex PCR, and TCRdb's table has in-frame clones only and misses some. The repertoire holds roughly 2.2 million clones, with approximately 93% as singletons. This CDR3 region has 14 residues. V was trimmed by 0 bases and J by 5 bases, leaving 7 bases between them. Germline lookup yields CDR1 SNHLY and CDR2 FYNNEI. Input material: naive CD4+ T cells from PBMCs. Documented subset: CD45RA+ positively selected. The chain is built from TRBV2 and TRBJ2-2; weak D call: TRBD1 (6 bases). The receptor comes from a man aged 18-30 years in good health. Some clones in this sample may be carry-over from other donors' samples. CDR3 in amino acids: CASSEARGTGELFF. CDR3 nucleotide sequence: TGTGCCAGCAGTGAAGCGAGGGGGACCGGGGAGCTGTTTTTT.